These T cell receptor beta chains were read from a single sample in a study of blood T cell repertoires in COVID-19. Assay: immunoSEQ multiplex PCR; the TCRdb copy retains only in-frame clones and omits some. The table shows 100,000 to 130,000 clones, with roughly nine tenths occurring only once. Material: peripheral blood. The receptors were gathered from a man aged 40-49 years with active or convalescent COVID-19. The CDR3 runs from the conserved cysteine through the conserved F or W. Fields, in order: CDR3 DNA, CDR3 protein, J gene, V gene, D gene, clone size. The D gene is left open where the match is weak. Clone size is given for some rows only: seen once, a few or many times, or a class if the clone is expanded.

DNA: TGTGCCACCAGCGCCAGTAGCGGGAGGGCGGATGAGCAGTTCTTC
CDR3: CATSASSGRADEQFF
J: TRBJ2-1
V: TRBV24-1
D: TRBD2
size: NA

DNA: TGTGCCAGCAGCTTATCGGACGGACTCTATGGCTACACCTTC
CDR3: CASSLSDGLYGYTF
J: TRBJ1-2
V: TRBV11-1
D: NA
size: NA

DNA: TGTGCCAGCAGCTTAACGAGGGACAATGAGCAGTTCTTC
CDR3: CASSLTRDNEQFF
J: TRBJ2-1
V: TRBV7-2
D: NA
size: NA

DNA: TGTGCCAGCAGCCAAATCAGGGGTATCGGCACAGATACGCAGTATTTT
CDR3: CASSQIRGIGTDTQYF
J: TRBJ2-3
V: TRBV7-2
D: NA
size: NA

DNA: TGTGCCAGCAACACACAGGCCTCCCCAGCTTTCTTT
CDR3: CASNTQASPAFF
J: TRBJ1-1
V: TRBV5-4
D: NA
size: NA

DNA: TGTGCCAGCAGTCCCGCCCAGGGAAATAGTCAGCCCCAGCATTTT
CDR3: CASSPAQGNSQPQHF
J: TRBJ1-5
V: TRBV28
D: NA
size: NA

DNA: TGTGCCAGCAAAAAAGAGATCTATTACGAGCAGTACTTC
CDR3: CASKKEIYYEQYF
J: TRBJ2-7
V: TRBV6-5
D: NA
size: few

DNA: TGTGCCAGCAGCTTATCCCACAGATCGTTGGTTCGCTCCTACAATGAGCAGTTCTTC
CDR3: CASSLSHRSLVRSYNEQFF
J: TRBJ2-1
V: TRBV5-5
D: NA
size: NA

DNA: TGTGCCAGCAGTTACGGAGGGACAGGGATTGGAGCTTTCTTT
CDR3: CASSYGGTGIGAFF
J: TRBJ1-1
V: TRBV6-5
D: TRBD1
size: NA

DNA: TGTGCCGGGTCAGGGGGAGGCAATCAGCCCCAGCATTTT
CDR3: CAGSGGGNQPQHF
J: TRBJ1-5
V: TRBV7-9
D: TRBD1
size: NA